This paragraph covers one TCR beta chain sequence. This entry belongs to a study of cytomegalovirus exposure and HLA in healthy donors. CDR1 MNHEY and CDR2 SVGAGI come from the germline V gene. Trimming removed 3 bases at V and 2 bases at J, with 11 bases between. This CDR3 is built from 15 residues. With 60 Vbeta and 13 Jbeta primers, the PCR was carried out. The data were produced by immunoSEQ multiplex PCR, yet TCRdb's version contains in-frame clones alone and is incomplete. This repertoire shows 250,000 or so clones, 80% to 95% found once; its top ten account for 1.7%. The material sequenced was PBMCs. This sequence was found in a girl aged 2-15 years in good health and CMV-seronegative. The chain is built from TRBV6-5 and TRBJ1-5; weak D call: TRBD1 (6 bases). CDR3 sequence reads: CASSYGGAGNQPQHF. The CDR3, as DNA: TGTGCCAGCAGTTATGGGGGGGCGGGCAATCAGCCCCAGCATTTT.